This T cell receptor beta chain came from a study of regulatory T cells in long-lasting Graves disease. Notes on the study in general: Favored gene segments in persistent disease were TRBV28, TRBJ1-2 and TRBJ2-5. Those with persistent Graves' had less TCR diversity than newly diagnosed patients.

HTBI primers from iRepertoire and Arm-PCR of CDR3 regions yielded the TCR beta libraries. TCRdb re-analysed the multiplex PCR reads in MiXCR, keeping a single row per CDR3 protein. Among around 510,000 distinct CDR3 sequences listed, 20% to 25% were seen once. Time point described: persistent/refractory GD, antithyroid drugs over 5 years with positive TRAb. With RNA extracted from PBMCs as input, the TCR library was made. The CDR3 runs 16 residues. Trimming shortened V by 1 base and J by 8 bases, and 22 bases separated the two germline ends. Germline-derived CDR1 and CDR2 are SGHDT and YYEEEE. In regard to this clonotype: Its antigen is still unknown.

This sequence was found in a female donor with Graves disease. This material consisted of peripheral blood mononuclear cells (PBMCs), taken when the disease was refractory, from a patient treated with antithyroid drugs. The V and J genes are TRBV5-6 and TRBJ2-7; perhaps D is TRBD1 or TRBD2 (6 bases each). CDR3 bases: TGTGCCAGCAGCTTGTGGGGGGCAGGCAATCAGCCCCAGCAGTACTTC. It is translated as CASSLWGAGNQPQQYF.